This T cell receptor (beta chain) was sequenced during a study of shared clonotypes between healthy human individuals (dated by TCRdb to between 2020 and 2021). Broadly, across the study: A couple of women and a few men aged 18 to 49 years were included in the cohort. Libraries were prepared and TCR repertoires were sequenced by different laboratories using diverse techniques, in order to increase sequencing depth and limit assay-specific biases. Per donor, three plates each were used for CD4 naive and CD4 memory, two for CD8 naive, and one for CD8 memory. The study deeply sequenced blood TCR repertoires of five healthy adults to estimate repertoire size and the extent of clonotype sharing between individuals. Each donor's leukapheresis produced roughly between roughly 0.85 and 9.5 billion PBMCs. Broad study findings and their caveats: Pairwise subsampling indicated that sequencing depth was expected to affect the degree of clonotype sharing among donors. The small number of donors limited the genetic and exposure-history diversity represented. Sampling was restricted to blood, and TCR repertoires in tissue are likely to differ from TCR repertoires in blood. Even with the large sequencing depth, rarefaction of the sorted-subset datasets indicated that sequencing was incomplete. When several donors were compared, the shared fraction of clonotypes was 5% to 6.5% for naive CD4, around 4% for naive CD8, roughly 2.3% for memory CD4, and 0.4% for memory CD8. Estimated clonotype richness was generally larger for naive than for memory subsets. Compared with non-shared clonotypes, the clonotypes found in all four sorted-subset donors had higher generation probabilities.

To note about this clone: Its antigen has not been determined. No clone much larger than this one lies a single base away; base qualities are absent.

CD8 naive samples were obtained by positive selection for CCR7 among CD45RO-negative cells, yielding a CD45RA+CCR7+ population from which TemRA cells were excluded. The donors were healthy, HIV-negative adults who had no recently reported acute infections or vaccinations. Every donor was a Caucasian adult residing in Nashville, Tennessee, USA. After blood collection by leukapheresis, PBMCs were isolated using Ficoll-Histopaque density gradient centrifugation and then cryopreserved in the vapor phase of liquid nitrogen. Purity and quantity of every magnetically sorted T cell population were checked by analytical flow cytometry. From each sorted fraction, genomic DNA was isolated and quantified by UV absorbance on a Nanodrop 2000c. Clipping removes 1 base from V and 1 base from J, with 9 as the unmatched junction base count. The CDR3 sequence holds 19 residues, the cysteine and phenylalanine included. Of all the DNA, just the CDR3 is kept, 57 bases in frame from base 1. The germline V gene yields MDHEN for CDR1 and SYDVKM for CDR2.

Using the deep immunoSEQ assay, TCR CDR3 regions were amplified from genomic DNA by multiplex PCR. Extracted genomic DNA from each cell subset was distributed evenly across all wells of several immunoSEQ 96-well plates, and each plate was treated as a replicate. Each replicate PCR for sorted subsets received around 200 ng genomic DNA, equal to 30,000 or so T cell genomes. Purified libraries were quantified with a Qubit 3.0 fluorometer, sized on a Bioanalyzer 2100, and re-quantified with the KAPA Library Quantification kit. A separate single-read 150-cycle Illumina NextSeq 550 flow cell was used to sequence each immunoSEQ 96-well plate. Concerning the study's data processing: Because the immunoSEQ output included only junctional sequences and no quality scores, the filtering could not be the same as the filtering used for full-length reads. To assign V/J genes and CDR3, sequences were annotated against IMGT germline references using PyIR, a Python wrapper for IgBLAST v1.9. Reads were removed for weak V/J assignments (E-value above 1e-6), missing CDR3, stop codons, out-of-frame junctions, or ambiguous translated residues. V3J clonotypes were defined by identical inferred V gene, J gene, and CDR3 amino acid sequence. Percentage overlap between repertoires was computed as shared unique clonotypes divided by the size of the smaller repertoire. RTK rarefaction, the Chao1 estimator, and Recon v2.1 estimates of unobserved clonotypes were used to assess repertoire richness. OLGA was used to compute generation probabilities for all TCRbeta clonotypes that the gDNA method yielded from a handful of donors. As stored in TCRdb, this immuneACCESS dataset retains in-frame rearrangements with V and J assigned. A fraction of the clones does not appear; measured against another copy, unresolved V genes explain less than half of the discrepancy, and the remainder lacks a known reason. Clonal size and the V and J genes are those of that table, whereas D and trimming came from the DNA. The sample has some 2 million clones on record, about 95% of them singletons. The ten largest clones capture roughly 1.2% of the sample.

Recombination linked TRBV28 to TRBJ2-3; 12 of the junction bases match TRBD2. The clonotype was recovered from a man aged 18 to 30 in good health. The material sequenced was naive CD8+ T cells sorted from blood. The cell subset or site tag for this specimen amounts to: CD45RA+CCR7+. The CDR3 here reads CASSLSLEWTSGGTDTQYF. The DNA sequence is given as TGTGCCAGCAGTTTATCCCTCGAATGGACTAGCGGGGGCACAGATACGCAGTATTTT.